Included here is one T cell receptor beta chain sequence, with context. The data derive from a study of OX40 agonist ivuxolimab in advanced cancers. The CDR3 spans 13 residues. Germline V CDR1 and CDR2: MNHEY, SVGAGI. V lost 3 bases and J lost 5, with 10 bases in between. Here immunoSEQ multiplex PCR was the method, and the copy in TCRdb shows in-frame clones only, minus some. Altogether under 95,000 clones are present, 85% being singletons, with the ten largest covering 17%. Material: CD4+ or CD8+ T cells sorted from blood, obtained in a trial of the OX40 agonist ivuxolimab. The rearrangement joins TRBV6-5 to TRBJ2-5; the D call may be TRBD1 or TRBD2 (5 bases each). The TCR originated in an adult with an advanced solid tumor such as melanoma, head and neck, liver or kidney cancer. CDR3 sequence: CASSYGGSETQYF. The CDR3 DNA is TGTGCCAGCAGTTATGGGGGTTCGGAGACCCAGTACTTC.